The 27 T cell receptor beta chains below were found in one sample sequenced in a study of blood T cell repertoires in COVID-19. Method: immunoSEQ multiplex PCR; TCRdb's copy keeps in-frame clones and lacks some. The sample carries a few hundred thousand clones, roughly 91% recorded once. The sequenced sample consisted of peripheral blood. Receptors originate from a man under 40 with acute or convalescent COVID-19.

This sequence joins TRBV6-5 and TRBJ2-1; 13 positions match TRBD2. The length of the CDR3 is 16 residues. The V and J ends lost 2 bases and 10 bases, in that order; junction bases with no gene match: 8. Germline CDR1 reads MNHEY; CDR2 reads SVGAGI. CDR3 region: CASSYPTSGGAQEQFF. The CDR3 DNA reads as TGTGCCAGCAGTTACCCTACTAGCGGGGGGGCCCAAGAGCAGTTCTTC.

This sequence joins TRBV6-5 and TRBJ2-1, with 9 bases aligning to TRBD2. CDR1 is MNHEY and CDR2 is SVGAGI in the germline V gene. Trimming at V came to 2 bases and at J to 10 bases, leaving 12 bases not matched to a gene. There are 16 residues in the CDR3. CDR3 loop: CASSYRLAEKQYEQFF. The CDR3 DNA sequence: TGTGCCAGCAGTTACCGACTAGCGGAGAAACAGTACGAGCAGTTCTTC.

This chain uses TRBV18 with TRBJ2-3; D is uncertain. Trimming cost V 3 bases and J 1 base, with 8 bases left between them. The CDR3 covers 14 residues. CDR1 and CDR2 (germline): KGHSH, LQKENI. In nucleotides, the CDR3 is TGTGCCAGCTCACCTAGAACGGGCACAGATACGCAGTATTTT. This translates into CASSPRTGTDTQYF.

This chain uses TRBV12-1 with TRBJ2-7; the table's D call TRBD2 went unverified against the DNA. TRBV12-1 is a known pseudogene. The CDR3 loop spans 14 amino acids. The CDR3 here is CASSLRLAYYEQYF. The CDR3 nucleotides are TGTGCCAGCAGCTTAAGACTAGCCTACTACGAGCAGTACTTC.

The chain couples TRBV7-2 to TRBJ2-7; 10 positions match TRBD1. This CDR3 is 14 amino acids long. V gave up 7 bases and J gave up 9 bases; unmatched junction bases: 12. CDR1 SGHTA and CDR2 FQGNSA come from the germline V gene. In DNA, the CDR3 is TGTGCCAGCAACCCCCGCGTGGGACAGGGGTCGCAGTACTTC. Protein product: CASNPRVGQGSQYF.

V and J are TRBV20-1 and TRBJ1-3; D unresolved. V was pared by 3 bases and J by 5 bases, with 5 bases between. Germline-derived CDR1 and CDR2 are DFQATT and SNEGSKA (reference sequence). This CDR3 spans 11 amino acids. The CDR3 nucleotides read TGCAGTGCTAGTCGTAGAAACACCATATATTTT. Protein: CSASRRNTIYF.

The chain joins TRBV28 to TRBJ2-7, with 10 positions matching TRBD1. From germline, CDR1 is MDHEN and CDR2 SYDVKM. V was pared by 4 bases and J by 4 bases, with 10 bases of the junction left unmatched. CDR3 size: 16 residues. CDR3 region: CASSYSRGQGQYEQYF. In DNA, the CDR3 is TGTGCCAGCAGTTACTCCCGGGGACAGGGGCAATACGAGCAGTACTTC.

This chain connects TRBV5-4 to TRBJ2-7; D gene unclear. Germline V gene lookup returns CDR1 SGHNT and CDR2 YYREEE (reference sequence). The CDR3 runs 13 residues. V lost 0 bases, J lost 4 bases, and 8 bases lay in between. This CDR3 is CASSLDNPYEQYF. The CDR3, as DNA: TGTGCCAGCAGCTTGGATAATCCGTACGAGCAGTACTTC. The variable domain in full, with the rest retrieved from reference TRBV5-4 and TRBJ2-7, is ETGVTQSPTHLIKTRGQQVTLRCSSQSGHNTVSWYQQALGQGPQFIFQYYREEENGRGNFPPRFSGLQFPNYSSELNVNALELDDSALYLCASSLDNPYEQYFGPGTRLTVT.

The chain joins TRBV5-1 to TRBJ2-1; 11 positions agree with TRBD2. Germline V lookup: CDR1 SGHRS, CDR2 YFSETQ. The ends lost 4 bases at V and 4 bases at J; junction bases unmatched: 10. The CDR3 is 17 residues long. DNA for the CDR3: TGCGCCAGCAGCGCAGTACACGGGACTAGCGGTTACAATGAGCAGTTCTTC. It codes for CASSAVHGTSGYNEQFF. The variable domain in full, with the rest retrieved from reference TRBV5-1 and TRBJ2-1, is KAGVTQTPRYLIKTRGQQVTLSCSPISGHRSVSWYQQTPGQGLQFLFEYFSETQRNKGNFPGRFSGRQFSNSRSEMNVSTLELGDSALYLCASSAVHGTSGYNEQFFGPGTRLTVL.

The rearrangement joins TRBV4-1 to TRBJ2-5, with D possibly being TRBD1 (6 bases). V lost 2 bases, J lost 2 bases, and 15 bases lay in between. The V gene's germline CDR1 is MGHRA and CDR2 YSYEKL. The CDR3 covers 16 residues. CDR3 DNA: TGCGCCAGCAGCCAAACCCCGGGACACCGGCAAGAGACCCAGTACTTC. Its protein is CASSQTPGHRQETQYF.

The chain has TRBV4-1 and TRBJ2-5, with 10 bases identical to TRBD2. The CDR3 runs 16 residues. The V segment lost 2 bases and the J segment 4 bases; nucleotides outside the gene matches: 7. Germline values: CDR1 MGHRA, CDR2 YSYEKL. The DNA for the CDR3 is TGCGCCAGCAGCCAATCAGCGGGAGGGCCGGGAGAGACCCAGTACTTC. Its translation: CASSQSAGGPGETQYF.

This chain links TRBV5-1 with TRBJ2-5, with D possibly matching TRBD1 (6 bases). V was clipped by 2 bases and J by 4 bases, with 15 bases between them. CDR1 is SGHRS and CDR2 is YFSETQ in the germline V gene. The CDR3 extends over 15 amino acids. CDR3 residues: CASSLATGIGETQYF. CDR3 DNA: TGCGCCAGCAGCTTAGCTACAGGGATTGGAGAGACCCAGTACTTC.

The chain combines TRBV19 with TRBJ2-5; the D is unclear. Germline V gene data show CDR1 as LNHDA and CDR2 as SQIVND (reference sequence). The ends were cut back, 3 bases at V and 5 bases at J, with 10 bases in the middle. The CDR3 loop spans 13 amino acids. CDR3 in DNA: TGTGCCAGTAGTATCCAGACGAGGGAGACCCAGTACTTC. This encodes CASSIQTRETQYF.

The V gene is TRBV7-9, the J gene TRBJ2-1; D not resolved. This CDR3 is 15 amino acids long. Germline values: CDR1 SEHNR, CDR2 FQNEAQ (reference sequence). Deletions cut 5 bases from V and 0 bases from J, with 11 bases between. CDR3 region: CASSPVSRSYNEQFF. CDR3 coding DNA: TGTGCCAGCAGCCCTGTTTCGCGCTCCTACAATGAGCAGTTCTTC.

The V gene is TRBV4-1, the J gene TRBJ1-1; the match to TRBD1 covers 7 bases. The junction had 5 bases not matched to a gene; V was cut back by 6 bases and J by 4 bases. Looked up from germline, CDR1 is MGHRA and CDR2 is YSYEKL. The CDR3 is 13 amino acids. The CDR3 spells CASRQTGSTEAFF. DNA of the CDR3: TGCGCCAGCAGGCAGACAGGGAGCACTGAAGCTTTCTTT.

V is TRBV3-1 (or the pseudogene TRBV3-2) and J is TRBJ2-7, with 9 bases fitting TRBD2. Germline CDR1 LGHDT, CDR2 YNNKEL (reference sequence). V gave up 0 bases and J gave up 3 bases; unmatched junction bases: 6. This CDR3 is built from 16 residues. The CDR3 DNA is TGTGCCAGCAGCCAAGATCAGGGACTAGCCCACTACGAGCAGTACTTC. It translates to CASSQDQGLAHYEQYF.

This chain joins TRBV7-9 and TRBJ1-5; 7 nucleotides line up with TRBD1. The CDR3 length is 14 residues. The germline V gene encodes CDR1 SEHNR and CDR2 FQNEAQ (reference sequence). V trimming: 4 bases; J trimming: 5 bases; junction bases outside the gene matches: 5. CDR3 loop: CASSWGTVDQPQHF. The CDR3, as DNA: TGTGCCAGCAGCTGGGGGACAGTCGATCAGCCCCAGCATTTT.

This chain uses TRBV20-1 with TRBJ2-5; the match to TRBD1 covers 7 bases. Per germline, CDR1 DFQATT and CDR2 SNEGSKA (reference sequence). Germline trimming cut 3 bases from V and 4 bases from J; bases unmatched to any gene: 8. This CDR3 spans 14 amino acids. This chain's CDR3 is CSASRTGVRETQYF. In nucleotides, the CDR3 is TGCAGTGCTAGTCGGACAGGCGTCCGAGAGACCCAGTACTTC.

This CDR3 reads CASSPGQGETQYF. The DNA of the CDR3 is TGTGCCAGCTCACCGGGACAGGGGGAGACCCAGTACTTC. This chain uses TRBV18 with TRBJ2-5; 10 bases agree with TRBD1. CDR3 length: 13 residues. The V segment lost 3 bases and the J segment 5 bases; nucleotides outside the gene matches: 0. Germline V lookup: CDR1 KGHSH, CDR2 LQKENI.

The rearrangement joins TRBV27 to TRBJ1-1, with a possible D match to TRBD1 (5 bases). Germline V gene data show CDR1 as MNHEY and CDR2 as SMNVEV (reference sequence). The germline V and J ends were trimmed by 2 bases and 4 bases, with 14 bases remaining between them. The CDR3 contains 15 residues. CDR3 sequence (DNA): TGTGCCAGCAGTTTAGGGGGGTCCTCGACCACTGAAGCTTTCTTT. The encoded protein is CASSLGGSSTTEAFF.

V and J are TRBV2 and TRBJ1-1, with TRBD1 as a possible D gene (6 bases). V lost 8 bases and J lost 4, with 14 bases in between. This CDR3 has 13 amino acids. Germline assignment: CDR1 SNHLY and CDR2 FYNNEI. In DNA, the CDR3 is TGTGCCAGCCACCGAATACAGGGCACTGAAGCTTTCTTT. As protein: CASHRIQGTEAFF.

The chain links TRBV6-5 to TRBJ1-6; a weak D match, TRBD1 (5 bases). The V end lost 11 bases, the J end lost 7 bases, and 18 bases lay between the germline ends. CDR1 and CDR2 (germline): MNHEY, SVGAGI. The CDR3 has 14 amino acids. The CDR3 region is CAGSTQVENSPLHF. CDR3 in DNA: TGTGCCGGATCTACACAGGTGGAGAATTCACCCCTCCACTTT.

This clone was detected only a few times. The V gene is TRBV2, the J gene TRBJ2-1, with 7 bases matching TRBD2. The CDR3 extends over 15 amino acids. V trimming: 8 bases; J trimming: 2 bases; junction bases outside the gene matches: 9. Germline CDR1 reads SNHLY; CDR2 reads FYNNEI. CDR3 amino acids: CASLSGIGAYNEQFF. CDR3 coding DNA: TGTGCCAGCCTCAGCGGGATTGGGGCCTACAATGAGCAGTTCTTC.

The chain carries TRBV11-2 and TRBJ2-3; no clear D. The germline CDR1 and CDR2 sequences are SGHAT and FQNNGV. Trimming took 4 bases from V and 1 from J, leaving 12 bases between them. The CDR3 spans 15 residues. The chain's CDR3 is CASSSPSQGTDTQYF. For the CDR3, the DNA is TGTGCCAGCAGCTCCCCGAGCCAAGGCACAGATACGCAGTATTTT.

The J gene is TRBJ1-5, the V gene TRBV19; 8 bases map to TRBD1. The length of the CDR3 is 15 residues. The V gene end was trimmed by 5 bases and the J gene end by 5 bases; junction bases not matched to a gene: 8. Germline loops: CDR1 LNHDA, CDR2 SQIVND (reference sequence). This chain's CDR3 is CASSFSDRGYQPQHF. DNA for the CDR3: TGTGCCAGTAGTTTTTCCGACAGGGGATATCAGCCCCAGCATTTT.

The CDR3 region is CAWNLRTANTEAFF. As DNA, the CDR3 is TGTGCCTGGAATCTCCGGACAGCGAACACTGAAGCTTTCTTT. The chain uses TRBV30 and TRBJ1-1, with D maybe TRBD1 (6 bases). The CDR3 sequence is 14 residues long. The germline V gene encodes CDR1 GTSNPN and CDR2 SVGIG (reference sequence). Trimming stripped 4 bases from V and 1 base from J, with 13 bases between.

The J gene is TRBJ2-2, the V gene TRBV4-1; 10 nucleotides align to TRBD2. CDR1 is MGHRA and CDR2 is YSYEKL in the germline V gene. This CDR3 is built from 16 residues. V shed 2 bases and J 3 bases; nucleotides not matched to a gene: 3. As DNA, the CDR3 is TGCGCCAGCAGCCAATCTAGCGGGGGATACACCGGGGAGCTGTTTTTT. Its protein product is CASSQSSGGYTGELFF.